This T cell receptor beta chain appears in the sequencing data of a study of blood T cell repertoires in COVID-19. In germline, CDR1 is MNHEY, CDR2 SVGAGI. The CDR3 is 11 residues long. Between the trimmed V and J ends, which lost 7 bases and 6 bases, there was a span of 8 bases. Residents of 24 US areas, aged about 18 to 95 years, made up the participants. Donors of Cohort 3 who recovered were those that had two negative PCRs, clearance, or symptom resolution. Profiling relied on immunoSEQ multiplex PCR, and the TCRdb table lists in-frame clones only, not all of them. The sample consists of about 350,000 clones, over 75% of them appearing once.

Sequencing was performed on PBMCs or T cells enriched from blood (not recorded which). The chain uses TRBV6-5 and TRBJ2-3; D is undetermined. This clonotype was obtained from a woman aged 25 to 45 who had recovered from COVID-19. The CDR3 DNA reads as TGTGCCAGCACTTCGCGGGATACGCAGTATTTT. This encodes CASTSRDTQYF.